This T cell receptor beta chain was identified in a study of CD8+ T cells in alopecia areata. Extraction and reverse transcription of RNA yielded cDNA as the sequencing template. Measured with immunoSEQ multiplex PCR; TCRdb has only the in-frame clones, and not every one. Among 85,000 to 110,000 clones listed, roughly 53% were seen once. This CDR3 contains 14 residues. CDR1 and CDR2 (germline): SNHLY, FYNNEI. Trimming pared 5 bases from V and 1 base from J, leaving 11 bases between. The sequence came from a human donor in good health. Sample: CD4+ T cells sorted from blood. The genes are TRBV2 and TRBJ2-5, with D unclear. CDR3 in DNA: TGTGCCAGCAGTAAGGTGACTGTCCAAGAGACCCAGTACTTC. This codes for CASSKVTVQETQYF.